The next 9 T cell receptor beta chains were all read from a single sample in a study of shared clonotypes between healthy human individuals. Method: immunoSEQ multiplex PCR; TCRdb's copy keeps in-frame clones and lacks some. The sample consists of about 2.4 million clones, 80% to 95% of them appearing once. Sequenced material: naive CD4+ T cells from PBMCs. Sample subset: CD45RA+ positively selected. Receptors were obtained from a man younger than 35 in good health. Some clones in this sample may be carry-over from other donors' samples.

The rearrangement uses TRBV5-6 and TRBJ2-7; D may be TRBD1 (5 bases). The CDR3 is 15 residues long. Germline-derived CDR1 and CDR2 are SGHDT and YYEEEE. Trimming shortened V by 3 bases and J by 6 bases, and 19 bases separated the two germline ends. CDR3 sequence: CASSSTAMGLREQYF. The DNA for the CDR3 is TGTGCCAGCAGCTCGACGGCAATGGGGCTCCGCGAGCAGTACTTC.

The genes are TRBV5-1 and TRBJ2-5, with D uncertain. CDR1 SGHRS and CDR2 YFSETQ come from the germline V gene. The CDR3 is made up of 15 amino acids. The germline V and J ends were trimmed by 0 bases and 1 base, with 10 bases remaining between them. CDR3 residues: CASSLAIGFQETQYF. CDR3 nucleotides: TGCGCCAGCAGCTTGGCCATAGGGTTCCAAGAGACCCAGTACTTC.

This chain links TRBV19 with TRBJ2-5; maybe TRBD1 (6 bases). Per germline, CDR1 LNHDA and CDR2 SQIVND (reference sequence). V lost 4 bases and J lost 4, with 22 bases in between. This CDR3 has 17 residues. CDR3 residues: CASSTPLAGQGPETQYF. The CDR3 coding sequence is TGTGCCAGTAGTACCCCCTTAGCCGGGCAGGGGCCAGAGACCCAGTACTTC.

The gene calls are TRBV4-1 and TRBJ2-4; possible D gene TRBD1, 6 bases. Trimming left V 1 base short and J 1 base short, with 17 bases between. This CDR3 has 18 amino acids. The germline V gene has CDR1 MGHRA and CDR2 YSYEKL. The CDR3 nucleotides are TGCGCCAGCAGCCAAGGGACACAGGGTGGTAGGGCCAAAAACATTCAGTACTTC. Encoded protein: CASSQGTQGGRAKNIQYF.

The V and J genes are TRBV7-9 and TRBJ1-1; 7 bases match TRBD1. CDR1 and CDR2 from the germline V gene are SEHNR and FQNEAQ (reference sequence). The CDR3 length is 13 residues. With 5 bases clipped from V and 8 bases from J, the junction kept 8 bases outside the gene matches. CDR3 sequence (DNA): TGTGCCAGCAGCGTCCGGGACAGCTTAGAAGCTTTCTTT. Translating it yields CASSVRDSLEAFF.

V and J are TRBV10-3 and TRBJ1-6, with D perhaps matching TRBD1 (6 bases). CDR1 is ENHRY, CDR2 SYGVKD, per germline. V lost 2 bases, J lost 5 bases, and 10 bases lay in between. The CDR3 contains 15 residues. For the CDR3, the DNA is TGTGCCATCAGTGAGCGGACAGCGAATAATTCACCCCTCCACTTT. Encoded protein: CAISERTANNSPLHF.

This clone was detected only once. The rearrangement links TRBV5-4 to TRBJ2-3; 8 bases map to TRBD2. The CDR3 runs to 15 residues. CDR1 SGHNT and CDR2 YYREEE come from the germline V gene (reference sequence). V shed 4 bases and J 4 bases; nucleotides not matched to a gene: 8. In nucleotides, the CDR3 is TGTGCCAGCAGCCGAGCGGGAGCAGAGGCAGATACGCAGTATTTT. It translates to CASSRAGAEADTQYF.

J is TRBJ1-6 and V is TRBV25-1, with a weak D call TRBD1 (6 bases). Germline-derived CDR1 and CDR2 are MGHDK and SYGVNS. The V and J ends lost 8 bases and 10 bases respectively, with 15 bases between them. The CDR3 spans 13 residues. The CDR3 DNA reads as TGTGCCAGCGCTAGGGCAGGGGTGTCACCCCTCCACTTT. Translation gives CASARAGVSPLHF.

This chain connects TRBV6-4 to TRBJ2-7; possible D gene TRBD1, 7 bases. The V and J ends lost 2 bases and 3 bases respectively, with 17 bases between them. The length of the CDR3 is 16 residues. CDR1 is MRHNA, CDR2 SNTAGT, per germline. CDR3 nucleotides: TGTGCCAGCAGTGACGTCGGGGCAGGGGGGAGCTACGAGCAGTACTTC. Its protein product is CASSDVGAGGSYEQYF.